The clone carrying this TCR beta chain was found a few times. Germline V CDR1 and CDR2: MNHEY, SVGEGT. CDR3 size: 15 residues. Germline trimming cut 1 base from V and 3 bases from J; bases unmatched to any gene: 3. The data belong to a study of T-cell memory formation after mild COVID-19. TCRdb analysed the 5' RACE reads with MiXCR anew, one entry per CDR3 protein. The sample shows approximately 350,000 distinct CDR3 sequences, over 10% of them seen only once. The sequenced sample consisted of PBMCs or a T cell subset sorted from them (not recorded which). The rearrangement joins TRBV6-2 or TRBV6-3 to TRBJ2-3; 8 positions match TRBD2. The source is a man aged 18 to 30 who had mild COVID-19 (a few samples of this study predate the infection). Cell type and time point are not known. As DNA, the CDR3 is TGTGCCAGCAGTTACTTGTTAGCGGGGACAGATACGCAGTATTTT. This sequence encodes CASSYLLAGTDTQYF.